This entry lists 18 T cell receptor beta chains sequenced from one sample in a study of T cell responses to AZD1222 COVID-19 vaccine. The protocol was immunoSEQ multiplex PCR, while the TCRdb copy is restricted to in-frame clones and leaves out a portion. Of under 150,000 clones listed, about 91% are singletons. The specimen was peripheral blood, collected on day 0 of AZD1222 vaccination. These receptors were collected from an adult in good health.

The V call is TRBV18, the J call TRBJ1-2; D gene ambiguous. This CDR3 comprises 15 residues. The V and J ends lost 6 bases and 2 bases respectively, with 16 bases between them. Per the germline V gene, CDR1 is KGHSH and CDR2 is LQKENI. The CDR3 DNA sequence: TGTGCCAGCTCCCTGGTAGGGAGGGCGAACTATGGCTACACCTTC. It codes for CASSLVGRANYGYTF.

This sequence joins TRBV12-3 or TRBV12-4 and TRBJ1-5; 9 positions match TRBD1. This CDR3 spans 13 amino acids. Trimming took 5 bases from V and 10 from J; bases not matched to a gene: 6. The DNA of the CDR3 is TGTGCCAGCAGTAGGGACAGGGCGGAACCCCAGCATTTT. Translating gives CASSRDRAEPQHF.

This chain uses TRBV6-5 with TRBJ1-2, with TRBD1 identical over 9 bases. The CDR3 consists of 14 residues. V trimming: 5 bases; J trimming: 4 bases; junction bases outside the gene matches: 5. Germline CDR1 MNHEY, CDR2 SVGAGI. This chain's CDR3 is CASSRDRGGYGYTF. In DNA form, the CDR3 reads TGTGCCAGCAGTCGAGACAGGGGGGGCTATGGCTACACCTTC.

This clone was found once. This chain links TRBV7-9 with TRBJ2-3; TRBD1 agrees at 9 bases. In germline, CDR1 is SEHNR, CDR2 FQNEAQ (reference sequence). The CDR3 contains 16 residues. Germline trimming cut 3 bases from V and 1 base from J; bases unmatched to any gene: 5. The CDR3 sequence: CASSFLRTGGTDTQYF. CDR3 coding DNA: TGTGCCAGCAGCTTTCTTAGGACAGGGGGCACAGATACGCAGTATTTT.

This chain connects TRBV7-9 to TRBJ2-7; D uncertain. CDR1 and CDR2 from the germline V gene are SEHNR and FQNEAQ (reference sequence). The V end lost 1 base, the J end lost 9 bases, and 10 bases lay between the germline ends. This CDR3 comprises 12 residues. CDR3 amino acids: CASSLVASWQYF. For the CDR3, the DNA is TGTGCCAGCAGCTTAGTGGCCTCTTGGCAGTACTTC.

The CDR3 region has the DNA TGCGCCAGCAGCCAAGGTCTTAGCGGGGGGGCAGATACGCAGTATTTT. Translation gives CASSQGLSGGADTQYF. This sequence joins TRBV4-1 and TRBJ2-3, with TRBD2 identical over 11 bases. There are 16 residues in the CDR3. The germline CDR1 and CDR2 sequences are MGHRA and YSYEKL. V lost 1 base and J lost 4; bases outside the gene matches: 4.

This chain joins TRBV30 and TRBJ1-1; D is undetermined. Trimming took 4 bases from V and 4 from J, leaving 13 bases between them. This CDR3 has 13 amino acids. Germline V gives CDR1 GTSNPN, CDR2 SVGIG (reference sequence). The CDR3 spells CAWTRNVGTEAFF. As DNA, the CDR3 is TGTGCCTGGACACGTAACGTTGGCACTGAAGCTTTCTTT.

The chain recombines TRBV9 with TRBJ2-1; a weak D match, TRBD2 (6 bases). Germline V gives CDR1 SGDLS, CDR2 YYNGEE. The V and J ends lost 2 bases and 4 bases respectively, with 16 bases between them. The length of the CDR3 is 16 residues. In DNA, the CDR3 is TGTGCCAGCAGCGTGAGAAGTTCGGCGGGGTACAATGAGCAGTTCTTC. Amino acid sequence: CASSVRSSAGYNEQFF.

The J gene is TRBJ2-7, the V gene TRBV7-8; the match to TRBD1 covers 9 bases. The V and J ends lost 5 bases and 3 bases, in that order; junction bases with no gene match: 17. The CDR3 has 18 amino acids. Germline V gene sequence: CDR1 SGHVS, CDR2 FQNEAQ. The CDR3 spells CASSLGQGRGSLGYEQYF. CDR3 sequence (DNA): TGTGCCAGCAGCCTAGGACAGGGGAGGGGATCTCTGGGCTACGAGCAGTACTTC.

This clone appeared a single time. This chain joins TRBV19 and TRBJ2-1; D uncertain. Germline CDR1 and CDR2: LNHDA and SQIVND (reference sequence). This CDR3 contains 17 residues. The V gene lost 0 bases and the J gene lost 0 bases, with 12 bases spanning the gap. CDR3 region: CASSIDPPASSYNEQFF. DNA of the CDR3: TGTGCCAGTAGTATAGATCCCCCAGCCAGCTCCTACAATGAGCAGTTCTTC.

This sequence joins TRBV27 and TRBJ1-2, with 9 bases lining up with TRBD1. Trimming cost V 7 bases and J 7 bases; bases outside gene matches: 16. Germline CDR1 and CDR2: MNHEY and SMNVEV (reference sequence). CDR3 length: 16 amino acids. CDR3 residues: CASTPQAWTGVSGYTF. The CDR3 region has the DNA TGTGCCAGCACACCCCAGGCCTGGACAGGGGTATCTGGCTACACCTTC.

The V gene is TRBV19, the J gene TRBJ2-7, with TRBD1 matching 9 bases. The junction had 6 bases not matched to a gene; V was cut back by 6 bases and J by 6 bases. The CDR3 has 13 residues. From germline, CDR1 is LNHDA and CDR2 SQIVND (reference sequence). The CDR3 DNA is TGTGCCAGTAGGCCACGGGACAGGGCCGAGCAGTACTTC. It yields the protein CASRPRDRAEQYF.

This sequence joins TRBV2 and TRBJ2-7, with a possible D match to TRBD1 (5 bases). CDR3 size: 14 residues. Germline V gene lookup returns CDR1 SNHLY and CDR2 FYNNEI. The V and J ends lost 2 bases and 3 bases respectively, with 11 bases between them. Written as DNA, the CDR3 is TGTGCCAGCAGTGAACTAGGACACAACTACGAGCAGTACTTC. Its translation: CASSELGHNYEQYF.

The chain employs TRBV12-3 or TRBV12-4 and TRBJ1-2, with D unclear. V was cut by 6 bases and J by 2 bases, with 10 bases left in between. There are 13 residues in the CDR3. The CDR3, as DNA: TGTGCCAGCAGCTCGGACGCGAACTATGGCTACACCTTC. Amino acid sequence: CASSSDANYGYTF.

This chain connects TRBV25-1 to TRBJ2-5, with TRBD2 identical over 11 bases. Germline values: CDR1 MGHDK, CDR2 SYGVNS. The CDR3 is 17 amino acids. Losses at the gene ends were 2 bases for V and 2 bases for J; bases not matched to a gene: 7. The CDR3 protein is CASSEPASGGFQETQYF. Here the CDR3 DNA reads TGTGCCAGCAGTGAACCGGCTAGCGGGGGGTTTCAAGAGACCCAGTACTTC. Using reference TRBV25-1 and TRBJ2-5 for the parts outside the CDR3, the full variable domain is EADIYQTPRYLVIGTGKKITLECSQTMGHDKMYWYQQDPGMELHLIHYSYGVNSTEKGDLSSESTVSRIRTEHFPLTLESARPSHTSQYLCASSEPASGGFQETQYFGPGTRLLVL.

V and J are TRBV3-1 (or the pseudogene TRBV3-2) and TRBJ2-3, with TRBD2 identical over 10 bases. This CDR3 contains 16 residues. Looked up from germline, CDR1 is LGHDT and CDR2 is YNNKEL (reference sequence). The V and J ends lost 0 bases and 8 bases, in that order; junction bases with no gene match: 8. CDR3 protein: CASSQDMASGGRTQYF. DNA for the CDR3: TGTGCCAGCAGCCAAGATATGGCTAGCGGGGGTCGTACGCAGTATTTT.

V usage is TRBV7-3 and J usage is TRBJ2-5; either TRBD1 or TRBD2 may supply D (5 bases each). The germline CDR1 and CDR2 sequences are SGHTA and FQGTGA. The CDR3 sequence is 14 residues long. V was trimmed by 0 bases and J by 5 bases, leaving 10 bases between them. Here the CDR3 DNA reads TGTGCCAGCAGCTTAACCTCCTGGGGGGAGACCCAGTACTTC. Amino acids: CASSLTSWGETQYF.

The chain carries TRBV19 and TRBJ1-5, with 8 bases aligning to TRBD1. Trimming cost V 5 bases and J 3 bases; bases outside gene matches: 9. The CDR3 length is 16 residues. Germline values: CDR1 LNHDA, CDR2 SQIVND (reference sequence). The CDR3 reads CASSSGGRGLNQPQHF. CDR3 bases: TGTGCCAGTAGTTCAGGGGGCCGGGGCCTCAATCAGCCCCAGCATTTT. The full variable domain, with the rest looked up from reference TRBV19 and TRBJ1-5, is DGGITQSPKYLFRKEGQNVTLSCEQNLNHDAMYWYRQDPGQGLRLIYYSQIVNDFQKGDIAEGYSVSREKKESFPLTVTSAQKNPTAFYLCASSSGGRGLNQPQHFGDGTRLSIL.